The 6 T cell receptor beta chains in this list originate from one sample, sequenced in a study of spatial heterogeneity in lung cancer. This sample's time point: blood at routine non-recurrence follow-up after resection. The sequenced material consisted of unsorted whole RNA from tumor, nontumor lung or frozen PBMC. TCRdb re-derived calls from the 5' RACE reads in MiXCR, one entry per CDR3 protein. Among under 150,000 distinct CDR3 sequences listed, 12% were seen once. Source: PBMCs, taken at follow-up. Receptor source: a male donor with early-stage non-small cell lung cancer.

The chain uses TRBV27 and TRBJ2-7; D may be TRBD1 (6 bases). This CDR3 contains 14 residues. The V end lost 6 bases, the J end lost 0 bases, and 12 bases lay between the germline ends. The germline gives CDR1 MNHEY, CDR2 SMNVEV (reference sequence). The CDR3 bases are TGTGCCAGCAGCATAGGGGGTAACTCCTACGAGCAGTACTTC. Amino acid sequence: CASSIGGNSYEQYF.

This chain links TRBV6-5 with TRBJ1-1; D ambiguous. The length of the CDR3 is 14 residues. The germline gives CDR1 MNHEY, CDR2 SVGAGI. Trimming pared 0 bases from V and 2 bases from J, leaving 7 bases between. The CDR3 DNA reads as TGTGCCAGCAGTTACTCATGGTCCAACACTGAAGCTTTCTTT. It translates to CASSYSWSNTEAFF.

The chain's CDR3 is CSVRRQGRNEKLFF. In nucleotides, the CDR3 is TGCAGCGTGAGGAGACAGGGGAGGAATGAAAAACTGTTTTTT. The rearrangement links TRBV29-1 to TRBJ1-4, with 8 positions matching TRBD1. The V gene's germline CDR1 is SQVTM and CDR2 ANQGSEA. V gave up 6 bases and J gave up 5 bases; unmatched junction bases: 8. The CDR3 has 14 amino acids.

V is TRBV11-3 and J is TRBJ2-6; possibly TRBD1 or TRBD2 for D (5 bases each). V lost 4 bases and J lost 4, with 11 bases in between. Germline values: CDR1 SGHNT, CDR2 YENEEA. CDR3 length: 15 amino acids. Here the CDR3 DNA reads TGTGCCAGCAGCTATAGTGGGGACGGGGCCAACGTCCTGACTTTC. This gives the protein CASSYSGDGANVLTF.

This clonotype came up a few times. This chain joins TRBV12-3 or TRBV12-4 and TRBJ1-2; 10 nucleotides agree with TRBD1. The CDR3 spans 17 residues. With V trimmed by 4 bases and J by 3 bases, 11 bases remained unmatched. CDR3 nucleotide sequence: TGTGCCAGCAGTTCAACGCGAGACAGGGGGCGCTACTATGGCTACACCTTC. Translating gives CASSSTRDRGRYYGYTF.

This clonotype was recorded at least ten times. V and J are TRBV20-1 and TRBJ2-7, with TRBD2 identical over 8 bases. The V gene's germline CDR1 is DFQATT and CDR2 SNEGSKA (reference sequence). V trimming: 1 base; J trimming: 5 bases; junction bases outside the gene matches: 7. This CDR3 region has 14 residues. The CDR3: CSARVRGAPDEQYF. The CDR3 coding sequence is TGCAGTGCTAGAGTGCGGGGGGCGCCGGACGAGCAGTACTTC.